The 30 T cell receptor beta chains given below trace back to one sample, sequenced in a study of CD8 T cells in ankylosing spondylitis. One entry per CDR3 protein, called by TCRdb with MiXCR from the 5' RACE reads. The sample shows approximately 300,000 distinct CDR3 sequences, less than 25% of them seen only once. Input material: blood, either unsorted or a sorted T cell fraction (not recorded which). The receptor source for this set is a female donor with ankylosing spondylitis or in good health (not recorded which).

This clonotype was detected many times. The rearrangement links TRBV9 to TRBJ2-7; D possibly corresponds to TRBD2 (5 bases). Germline V gene data show CDR1 as SGDLS and CDR2 as YYNGEE. V lost 3 bases to trimming and J lost 6 bases, with 16 bases between them. This CDR3 region has 14 residues. This CDR3 reads CASSGRTNAGEQYF. The CDR3 DNA sequence: TGTGCCAGCAGCGGTCGGACGAACGCGGGCGAGCAGTACTTC.

This clonotype was seen a few times. V and J are TRBV7-6 and TRBJ2-1; D gene uncertain. The CDR3 loop spans 14 amino acids. V was pared by 5 bases and J by 4 bases, with 12 bases between. From germline, CDR1 is SGHVS and CDR2 FNYEAQ. The CDR3 DNA follows: TGTGCCAGCAGCCTCCGGATTAGTTACAATGAGCAGTTCTTC. It encodes CASSLRISYNEQFF.

This clonotype was detected only a few times. The chain couples TRBV3-1 to TRBJ1-3; D may be TRBD1 (5 bases). With 4 bases removed from V and 2 bases from J, the gap between germline ends came to 12 bases. The V gene's germline CDR1 is LGHDT and CDR2 YNNKEL (reference sequence). The CDR3 extends over 15 amino acids. The chain's CDR3 is CASSPHPGAGNTIYF. In nucleotides, the CDR3 is TGTGCCAGCAGCCCACACCCGGGGGCTGGAAACACCATATATTTT.

This clonotype was detected a few times. The V and J genes are TRBV20-1 and TRBJ2-3; D not certain. V lost 6 bases, J lost 0 bases, and 19 bases lay in between. CDR1 and CDR2 from the germline V gene are DFQATT and SNEGSKA (reference sequence). The length of the CDR3 is 16 residues. CDR3 DNA: TGCAGTGCCCTCGGGCTGTGGATCTCTAGCACAGATACGCAGTATTTT. It encodes CSALGLWISSTDTQYF.

The CDR3 nucleotides read TGCGCCAGCAGCTTGGCCGCGGGAGAAGGCACAGATACGCAGTATTTT. This translates into CASSLAAGEGTDTQYF. V is TRBV5-1 and J is TRBJ2-3; 7 nucleotides match TRBD2. The J segment lost 1 base and the V segment lost 0 bases, leaving 5 bases of the junction unmatched. Germline CDR1 and CDR2: SGHRS and YFSETQ. The CDR3 spans 16 residues.

This clonotype has only a few counts. The chain uses TRBV20-1 and TRBJ2-7; D gene ambiguous. Between the trimmed V and J ends, which lost 1 base and 3 bases, there was a span of 7 bases. The CDR3 has 12 residues. Looked up from germline, CDR1 is DFQATT and CDR2 is SNEGSKA (reference sequence). Here the CDR3 DNA reads TGCAGTGCTAGAGTTCTCAACTACGAGCAGTACTTC. As protein: CSARVLNYEQYF.

The chain joins TRBV5-1 to TRBJ1-1, with 10 bases aligning to TRBD1. With 4 bases clipped from V and 1 base from J, the junction kept 7 bases outside the gene matches. CDR1 is SGHRS and CDR2 is YFSETQ in the germline V gene. CDR3 length: 16 amino acids. For the CDR3, the DNA is TGCGCCAGCAGCCCCGGACAGGGGGTAGAGAACACTGAAGCTTTCTTT. The encoded protein is CASSPGQGVENTEAFF.

The V and J genes are TRBV25-1 and TRBJ1-3; maybe TRBD1 (6 bases). This CDR3 contains 15 residues. Deletions cut 7 bases from V and 0 bases from J, with 13 bases between. Germline V CDR1 and CDR2: MGHDK, SYGVNS. Here the CDR3 reads CASKPTGLSGNTIYF. Written as DNA, the CDR3 is TGTGCCAGCAAGCCGACAGGCCTCTCTGGAAACACCATATATTTT.

J is TRBJ2-3 and V is TRBV6-1; a possible D gene is TRBD2 (6 bases). Trimming left V 3 bases short and J 2 bases short, with 9 bases between. Germline V lookup: CDR1 MNHNS, CDR2 SASEGT. The CDR3 runs 14 residues. CDR3 sequence (DNA): TGTGCCAGCAGTGACCCGGGGGACACAGATACGCAGTATTTT. Translated: CASSDPGDTDTQYF.

This clonotype was observed a few times. The rearrangement joins TRBV9 to TRBJ2-7; 9 bases agree with TRBD2. V dropped 0 bases and J dropped 2; count of bases not matched to a gene: 3. The CDR3 has 15 residues. Germline V gene lookup returns CDR1 SGDLS and CDR2 YYNGEE. CDR3 DNA: TGTGCCAGCAGCGTAGCGGGACTAGCCACCTACGAGCAGTACTTC. As protein: CASSVAGLATYEQYF.

This clonotype was observed at least ten times. The V and J genes are TRBV29-1 and TRBJ1-2; no clear D. CDR3 length: 10 amino acids. The germline CDR1 and CDR2 sequences are SQVTM and ANQGSEA. V shed 2 bases and J shed 2 bases, with 0 bases lying between them. CDR3 nucleotides: TGCAGCGTTGAAAACTATGGCTACACCTTC. This codes for CSVENYGYTF.

In this sample, this clonotype turned up a few times. The V and J genes are TRBV6-1 and TRBJ2-5; D is unclear. The CDR3 runs 15 residues. V was cut by 1 base and J by 2 bases, with 11 bases left in between. The germline V gene has CDR1 MNHNS and CDR2 SASEGT. This CDR3 is CASSEGRSRQETQYF. The DNA of the CDR3 is TGTGCCAGCAGTGAAGGGCGAAGCCGGCAAGAGACCCAGTACTTC.

The table lists this clonotype with many counts. V gene TRBV5-1 combines with J gene TRBJ2-1; TRBD2 matches 11 bases. The length of the CDR3 is 17 residues. Unmatched junction bases numbered 15, after V lost 4 bases and J lost 9 bases. Germline loops: CDR1 SGHRS, CDR2 YFSETQ. The CDR3 DNA is TGCGCCAGCAGCCCCTCCCCTTTAGCGGGAGGGTTAGGTGAGCAGTTCTTC. Its translation is CASSPSPLAGGLGEQFF.

This clonotype was recorded at least ten times. The CDR3 loop is CSVEVGGKGYEQYF. The CDR3 region has the DNA TGCAGCGTTGAGGTGGGGGGAAAAGGCTACGAGCAGTACTTC. This chain connects TRBV29-1 to TRBJ2-7; D might be TRBD2 (6 bases). This CDR3 is 14 amino acids long. Per the germline V gene, CDR1 is SQVTM and CDR2 is ANQGSEA. The V and J ends lost 3 bases and 3 bases respectively, with 15 bases between them.

There are a few counts of this clonotype. V usage is TRBV27 and J usage is TRBJ2-7, with 9 bases aligning to TRBD1. Germline V CDR1 and CDR2: MNHEY, SMNVEV (reference sequence). V was pared by 5 bases and J by 3 bases, with 8 bases of the junction left unmatched. This CDR3 has 15 amino acids. The CDR3 bases are TGTGCCAGCAGTCCATGGGGACAGGGAGGCTACGAGCAGTACTTC. This encodes CASSPWGQGGYEQYF.

The chain combines TRBV12-3 or TRBV12-4 with TRBJ2-5, with 7 bases matching TRBD2. J lost 3 bases, V lost 2 bases, and 9 bases had no gene match. The CDR3 is 16 residues long. CDR3 in DNA: TGTGCCAGCAGTTTAATAGGGAGGGCCTTGGAAGAGACCCAGTACTTC. This gives the protein CASSLIGRALEETQYF.

V usage is TRBV12-3 or TRBV12-4 and J usage is TRBJ2-1; maybe TRBD2 (5 bases). The V and J ends lost 5 bases and 0 bases respectively, with 11 bases between them. The CDR3 loop spans 15 amino acids. The CDR3 loop reads CASSPPSGSYNEQFF. The CDR3 DNA follows: TGTGCCAGCAGTCCCCCCAGCGGCTCCTACAATGAGCAGTTCTTC.

This clonotype was counted only a few times. J is TRBJ2-7 and V is TRBV27; 11 bases are shared with TRBD1. Germline assignment: CDR1 MNHEY and CDR2 SMNVEV (reference sequence). CDR3 length equals 14 residues. After removal of 10 bases from V and 5 bases from J, the junction contained 10 bases not matched to a gene. The CDR3 reads CATIGTGGRHEQYF. The CDR3 region has the DNA TGTGCCACCATAGGGACAGGGGGAAGACACGAGCAGTACTTC.

This clonotype was counted only a few times. The chain employs TRBV6-2 or TRBV6-3 and TRBJ2-1; 8 bases are a match to TRBD2. The ends lost 2 bases at V and 0 bases at J; junction bases unmatched: 6. CDR1 and CDR2 from the germline V gene are MNHEY and SVGEGT. The CDR3 loop spans 17 amino acids. The CDR3 bases are TGTGCCAGCAGTTACCGGGGGGGTTTAAGCTCCTACAATGAGCAGTTCTTC. Amino acids: CASSYRGGLSSYNEQFF.

The V gene is TRBV5-1, the J gene TRBJ2-3, with unresolved D. Germline V gene data show CDR1 as SGHRS and CDR2 as YFSETQ. Trimming pared 4 bases from V and 0 bases from J, leaving 9 bases between. CDR3 length equals 14 residues. The CDR3 DNA reads TGCGCCAGCAGCATCTCGGACAGCACAGATACGCAGTATTTT. It specifies CASSISDSTDTQYF.

The rearrangement uses TRBV6-1 and TRBJ1-4; D may be TRBD1 (6 bases). The length of the CDR3 is 15 residues. The germline V gene has CDR1 MNHNS and CDR2 SASEGT. V dropped 5 bases and J dropped 8 bases, with 18 bases sitting between them. The chain's CDR3 is CASSPVRGVSEKLFF. The CDR3 DNA sequence: TGTGCCAGCAGTCCCGTCAGGGGCGTTAGCGAAAAACTGTTTTTT.

This clonotype has a handful of counts. This chain uses TRBV10-3 with TRBJ2-7; no firm D call. There are 17 residues in the CDR3. Trimming removed 3 bases from V and 4 bases from J, with 22 bases in between. Looked up from germline, CDR1 is ENHRY and CDR2 is SYGVKD. CDR3 DNA: TGTGCCATCAGTGATAGATCGGTCGGTGGAAGAGATTACGAGCAGTACTTC. Translating it yields CAISDRSVGGRDYEQYF.

This clonotype was counted between two and nine times. V gene TRBV7-2 combines with J gene TRBJ2-7; D is undetermined. Germline CDR1 reads SGHTA; CDR2 reads FQGNSA. The CDR3 has 15 residues. V was shortened by 2 bases and J by 1 base, with 12 bases between the two germline ends. The DNA for the CDR3 is TGTGCCAGCAGCTTATTCTCGGGCACGTCCTACGAGCAGTACTTC. It encodes CASSLFSGTSYEQYF.

The rearrangement joins TRBV7-2 to TRBJ2-1, with a possible D match to TRBD2 (6 bases). Germline values: CDR1 SGHTA, CDR2 FQGNSA. The CDR3 spans 15 residues. V shed 5 bases and J shed 1 base, with 12 bases lying between them. The CDR3: CASSPSRGSYNEQFF. The CDR3 bases are TGTGCCAGCAGCCCGTCGCGGGGTTCCTACAATGAGCAGTTCTTC.

This clonotype showed up many times. This chain links TRBV5-5 with TRBJ2-7, with D hard to call. This CDR3 has 15 residues. V lost 4 bases, J lost 0 bases, and 14 bases lay in between. Germline CDR1 SGHKS, CDR2 YYEKEE (reference sequence). This chain's CDR3 is CASSPYIKGSYEQYF. The CDR3 DNA reads as TGTGCCAGCAGCCCCTACATAAAGGGCTCCTACGAGCAGTACTTC.

The sample holds many counts of this clonotype. This chain joins TRBV12-3 or TRBV12-4 and TRBJ1-5; 8 nucleotides line up with TRBD1. The CDR3 has 15 residues. With 1 base clipped from V and 7 bases from J, the junction kept 6 bases outside the gene matches. The CDR3 DNA reads TGTGCCAGCAGTTTAGAGCAGGGGGCTGGGCAGCCCCAGCATTTT. As protein: CASSLEQGAGQPQHF.

This clonotype was counted a few times. V usage is TRBV20-1 and J usage is TRBJ2-5, with 11 bases fitting TRBD1. From germline, CDR1 is DFQATT and CDR2 SNEGSKA (reference sequence). The length of the CDR3 is 18 residues. V gave up 1 base and J gave up 4 bases; unmatched junction bases: 14. CDR3: CSARGGWGQGVAIETQYF. CDR3 bases: TGCAGTGCTAGAGGTGGATGGGGACAGGGGGTCGCAATAGAGACCCAGTACTTC.

This clonotype was detected a few times. The CDR3 spells CAISRDRGLSSREAFF. For the CDR3, the DNA is TGTGCCATCAGTAGGGACAGGGGGCTCTCAAGCCGTGAAGCTTTCTTT. The rearrangement links TRBV10-3 to TRBJ1-1; 12 bases fit TRBD1. CDR1 ENHRY and CDR2 SYGVKD come from the germline V gene. With V trimmed by 5 bases and J by 7 bases, 11 bases remained unmatched. The CDR3 sequence is 16 residues long.

The rearrangement joins TRBV4-2 to TRBJ2-6, with 9 bases aligning to TRBD1. The germline CDR1 and CDR2 sequences are LGHNA and YNFKEQ. The CDR3 runs 19 residues. V lost 4 bases, J lost 0 bases, and 10 bases stayed unmatched. CDR3 sequence reads: CASSPGATGGFSGANVLTF. The CDR3 nucleotides read TGTGCCAGCAGCCCCGGCGCGACAGGGGGTTTCTCTGGGGCCAACGTCCTGACTTTC.

This clonotype has more than one count but fewer than ten. The V call is TRBV5-1, the J call TRBJ2-5; D might be TRBD1 or TRBD2, each matching 5 bases. The CDR3 runs to 12 residues. Deletions cut 6 bases from V and 5 bases from J, with 11 bases between. Germline lookup yields CDR1 SGHRS and CDR2 YFSETQ. CDR3 coding DNA: TGCGCCAGCAAAGGGGCTAGCGAGACCCAGTACTTC. Residues: CASKGASETQYF.